The entry below gives a single TCR beta chain sequence along with its context. Antigen unknown. The CDR3 runs to 16 residues. Trimming cost V 4 bases and J 2 bases; bases outside gene matches: 7. Germline loops: CDR1 LGHNA, CDR2 YNFKEQ. Profiling relied on immunoSEQ multiplex PCR, and the TCRdb table lists in-frame clones only, not all of them. The sample carries about 140,000 clones, approximately 90% recorded once. The data are from a study of T cell responses to AZD1222 COVID-19 vaccine. General study findings and limits: Repertoires in all cases were sampled only once the peak T cell response had passed. White British donors predominated, females outnumbered males, and clonal diversity was possibly underestimated. Among spike-specific TCRs, nearly half reportedly target unmutated variant regions.

The input for sequencing was peripheral blood, taken 28 days after the second AZD1222 dose. The clonotype comes from an adult who received the AZD1222 COVID-19 vaccine. The V call is TRBV4-2, the J call TRBJ1-5; the match to TRBD1 covers 8 bases. The CDR3 region has the DNA TGTGCCAGCAGCCCGCCAGGACAGGGCGGCAATCAGCCCCAGCATTTT. This sequence encodes CASSPPGQGGNQPQHF.